A selection of T cell receptor beta chains follows, all from one sample in a study of post-analysis software for immune sequencing data. TCRdb independently ran MiXCR on the PCR reads; one entry per CDR3 protein. Among about 800,000 distinct CDR3 sequences listed, roughly 30% were seen once. Material for sequencing was blood. The origin of the receptors is a girl aged 5-17 years with multiple sclerosis. Each CDR3 is given with its conserved first and last residue. A D gene is named only where the DNA matches it firmly. The size field is filled for only some rows; it gives once, few, many or a size class.

TRBV2	-	TRBD2	TRBJ2-3	CASSTPPRLAGGSELTDTQYF	TGTGCCAGCTCCACCCCTCCTCGGCTAGCGGGGGGCTCTGAGCTTACAGATACGCAGTATTTT
TRBV9	few	-	TRBJ1-2	CASSVGEGMGYTF	TGTGCCAGCAGCGTAGGAGAGGGAATGGGCTACACCTTC
TRBV28	-	TRBD2	TRBJ2-3	CASSPLSTREGNRDTQYF	TGTGCCAGCAGTCCCCTCTCTACACGGGAGGGCAATCGAGATACGCAGTATTTT
TRBV20-1	many	-	TRBJ2-3	CSARDPWPAASTDTQYF	TGCAGTGCTAGAGATCCTTGGCCAGCGGCTAGCACAGATACGCAGTATTTT
TRBV7-9	-	TRBD2	TRBJ2-3	CASSLVALAEADTQYF	TGTGCCAGCAGCTTAGTCGCCCTAGCGGAAGCAGATACGCAGTATTTT
TRBV6-5	-	TRBD1	TRBJ2-2	CASRQGAGTGELFF	TGTGCCAGCAGGCAGGGGGCGGGCACCGGGGAGCTGTTTTTT
TRBV6-1	few	-	TRBJ2-7	CASSEPLNKPGDYEQYF	TGTGCCAGCAGTGAACCCCTAAATAAACCTGGGGACTACGAGCAGTACTTC
TRBV18	few	TRBD1	TRBJ1-2	CASSPRPGGDYGYTF	TGTGCCAGCTCACCAAGACCAGGGGGCGACTATGGCTACACCTTC
TRBV5-1	-	-	TRBJ2-5	CASSLVGTKNNEQYF	TGCGCCAGCAGCTTGGTTGGGACAAAAAACAATGAGCAGTACTTC
TRBV9	few	-	TRBJ1-2	CASGAGYTF	TGTGCCAGCGGGGCGGGCTACACCTTC
TRBV29-1	many	-	TRBJ2-7	CSVLRTRSSYEQYF	TGCAGCGTCCTCAGGACACGGAGCTCCTACGAGCAGTACTTC
TRBV2	-	-	TRBJ1-2	CASSDDTDYGYTF	TGTGCCAGCAGTGACGACACCGACTATGGCTACACCTTC
TRBV20-1	-	-	TRBJ2-7	CSATGKYEQYF	TGCAGTGCTACAGGGAAATACGAGCAGTACTTC
TRBV20-1	-	-	TRBJ1-1	CSAPAGGPEAFF	TGCAGTGCCCCCGCCGGGGGCCCTGAAGCTTTCTTT
TRBV12-3/TRBV12-4	few	TRBD1	TRBJ1-2	CASGGGTGNGYTF	TGTGCCAGCGGGGGCGGGACAGGGAATGGCTACACCTTC
TRBV20-1	-	TRBD2	TRBJ2-1	CSADGKTSGPNEQFF	TGCAGTGCTGATGGGAAGACTAGCGGCCCCAATGAGCAGTTCTTC
TRBV28	many	-	TRBJ2-6	CASSLSLSGANVLTF	TGTGCCAGCAGTTTATCTCTCTCTGGGGCCAACGTCCTGACTTTC
TRBV14	few	-	TRBJ1-2	CASSQEIMGQGYTF	TGTGCCAGCAGCCAAGAAATCATGGGCCAAGGCTACACCTTC
TRBV20-1	-	-	TRBJ1-5	CSATDRVLRYQPQHF	TGCAGTGCTACAGATAGGGTCCTTAGGTATCAGCCCCAGCATTTT
TRBV20-1	few	TRBD2	TRBJ2-3	CSARGGLAGGADTQYF	TGCAGTGCTAGAGGAGGACTAGCGGGAGGGGCTGATACGCAGTATTTT
TRBV16	-	-	TRBJ2-2	CASSGTATGGLFF	TGTGCCAGCAGCGGGACGGCCACCGGGGGGCTGTTTTTT
TRBV12-3/TRBV12-4	few	TRBD2	TRBJ2-1	CASLTSVRDNEQFF	TGTGCCAGCCTAACTAGCGTCCGCGACAATGAGCAGTTCTTC
TRBV6-5	-	-	TRBJ2-2	CASMRSGELFF	TGTGCCAGCATGCGGTCCGGGGAGCTGTTTTTT
TRBV7-9	-	-	TRBJ1-2	CASSFAGGLLYGYTF	TGTGCCAGCAGCTTCGCGGGCGGACTACTCTATGGCTACACCTTC
TRBV20-1	-	-	TRBJ2-5	CSATSLADFQETQYF	TGCAGTGCTACCTCCTTGGCAGACTTCCAAGAGACCCAGTACTTC
TRBV7-8	once	-	TRBJ2-7	CASRPRRLGDSYEQYF	TGTGCCAGCAGACCCCGGCGGTTAGGGGACTCCTACGAGCAGTACTTC
TRBV3-1	-	TRBD1	TRBJ1-1	CASSQEQGLGTEAFF	TGTGCCAGCAGCCAGGAACAGGGGTTGGGAACTGAAGCTTTCTTT
TRBV20-1	-	-	TRBJ2-5	CSARDLGPGRETQYF	TGCAGTGCTAGAGATCTGGGACCGGGCAGGGAGACCCAGTACTTC
TRBV7-9	few	-	TRBJ2-7	CASTTGRDSGSYEQYF	TGTGCCAGCACCACCGGACGGGATTCTGGTAGTTACGAGCAGTACTTC
TRBV27	-	TRBD1	TRBJ1-2	CASSPSGQGTKGYTF	TGTGCCAGCAGTCCCTCCGGACAGGGAACAAAAGGCTACACCTTC
TRBV20-1	-	-	TRBJ2-3	CSASPSGADTQYF	TGCAGTGCTTCCCCTTCGGGTGCAGATACGCAGTATTTT
TRBV12-3/TRBV12-4	-	-	TRBJ2-1	CASSLRLAHNEQFF	TGTGCCAGCAGTTTACGTCTAGCCCACAATGAGCAGTTCTTC
TRBV2	few	-	TRBJ1-5	CASSANPRFSNQPQHF	TGTGCCAGCAGTGCTAACCCCCGATTCAGCAATCAGCCCCAGCATTTT
TRBV15	few	TRBD2	TRBJ2-7	CATSRDRTSGRAGYEQYF	TGTGCCACCAGCAGAGATAGAACTAGCGGGAGGGCCGGGTACGAGCAGTACTTC
TRBV6-6	many	-	TRBJ2-5	CASSYAPQETQYF	TGTGCCAGCAGTTACGCCCCCCAAGAGACCCAGTACTTC
TRBV28	-	TRBD2	TRBJ2-5	CASSLSGTSAETQYF	TGTGCCAGCAGTTTATCCGGGACTAGCGCGGAGACCCAGTACTTC
TRBV11-2	-	-	TRBJ1-1	CASSRHSGVNTEAFF	TGTGCCAGCAGCCGACACTCAGGGGTAAACACTGAAGCTTTCTTT
TRBV29-1	-	TRBD1	TRBJ2-7	CSVDRTGGDEQYF	TGCAGCGTTGATCGGACAGGGGGCGATGAGCAGTACTTC
TRBV24-1	few	TRBD1	TRBJ2-5	CATICIFTGALFGETQYF	TGTGCCACCATTTGTATTTTTACAGGGGCATTGTTTGGAGAGACCCAGTACTTC
TRBV10-2	few	TRBD2	TRBJ2-4	CASSEWAPSGSLIEQYF	TGCGCCAGCAGTGAGTGGGCCCCTAGCGGCAGCCTTATAGAGCAGTACTTC
TRBV15	-	-	TRBJ2-7	CATSKQALGPYEQYF	TGTGCCACCAGCAAACAGGCCCTAGGGCCCTACGAGCAGTACTTC
TRBV7-2	-	TRBD1	TRBJ1-5	CASSLGTGAGSSNQPQHF	TGTGCCAGCAGCTTAGGGACAGGGGCCGGGAGTAGCAATCAGCCCCAGCATTTT
TRBV13	few	TRBD1	TRBJ2-1	CASSLTGAPTYNEQFF	TGTGCCAGCAGCTTAACAGGGGCCCCGACCTACAATGAGCAGTTCTTC
TRBV7-9	few	-	TRBJ2-6	CASSDGALNSGANVLTF	TGTGCCAGCAGCGACGGGGCCCTCAACTCTGGGGCCAACGTCCTGACTTTC
TRBV27	-	-	TRBJ1-5	CASSPLSTGYYRNQPQHF	TGTGCCAGCAGTCCCCTGTCCACAGGGTACTACCGCAATCAGCCCCAGCATTTT
TRBV6-2/TRBV6-3	few	-	TRBJ2-7	CASSSDLASTYEQYF	TGTGCCAGCAGCTCCGACCTAGCGTCGACCTACGAGCAGTACTTC
TRBV20-1	-	TRBD2	TRBJ2-1	CSARGASSGFYEQFF	TGCAGTGCCCGGGGAGCGTCTAGCGGATTTTACGAGCAGTTCTTC
TRBV21-1	few	-	TRBJ2-1	CASRTSGEGYNEQFF	TGTGCCAGCAGAACCTCAGGGGAGGGCTACAATGAGCAGTTCTTC
TRBV15	-	TRBD1	TRBJ1-5	CATSRPGQGAMGQPQHF	TGTGCCACCAGCAGACCCGGACAGGGGGCTATGGGTCAGCCCCAGCATTTT
TRBV28	-	TRBD1	TRBJ1-5	CASSPPRLQAYRGDQPQHF	TGTGCCAGCAGTCCCCCCCGCTTACAGGCCTACAGGGGGGATCAGCCCCAGCATTTT
TRBV7-8	-	TRBD1	TRBJ2-7	CASSLSAGTVASYEQYF	TGTGCCAGCAGCTTATCAGCCGGGACAGTCGCTTCCTACGAGCAGTACTTC
TRBV3-1	-	TRBD1	TRBJ1-2	CASSQENRGYGYTF	TGTGCCAGCAGCCAAGAAAACAGGGGCTATGGCTACACCTTC
TRBV7-2	few	-	TRBJ1-2	CASSSRPGGYTF	TGTGCCAGCAGCTCCCGGCCAGGTGGCTACACCTTC